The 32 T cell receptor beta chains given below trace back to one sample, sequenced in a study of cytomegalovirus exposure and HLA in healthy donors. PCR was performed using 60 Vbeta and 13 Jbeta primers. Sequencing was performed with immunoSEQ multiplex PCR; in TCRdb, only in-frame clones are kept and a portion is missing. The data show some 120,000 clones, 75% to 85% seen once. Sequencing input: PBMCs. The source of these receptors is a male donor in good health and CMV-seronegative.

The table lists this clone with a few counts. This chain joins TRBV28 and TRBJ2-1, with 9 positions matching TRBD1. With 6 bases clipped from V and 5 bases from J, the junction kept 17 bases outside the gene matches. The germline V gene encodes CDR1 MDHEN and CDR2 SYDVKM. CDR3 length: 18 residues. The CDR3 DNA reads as TGTGCCAGCAGACCCTTCTACTTCGACAGGGGGTTTGACAATGAGCAGTTCTTC. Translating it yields CASRPFYFDRGFDNEQFF.

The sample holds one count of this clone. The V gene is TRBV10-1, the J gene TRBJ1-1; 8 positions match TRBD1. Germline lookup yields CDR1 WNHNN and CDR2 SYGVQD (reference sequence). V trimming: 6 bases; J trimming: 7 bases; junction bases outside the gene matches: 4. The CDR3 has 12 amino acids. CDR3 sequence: CASRGDRGEAFF. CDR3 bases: TGCGCCAGCAGAGGAGACAGGGGTGAAGCTTTCTTT.

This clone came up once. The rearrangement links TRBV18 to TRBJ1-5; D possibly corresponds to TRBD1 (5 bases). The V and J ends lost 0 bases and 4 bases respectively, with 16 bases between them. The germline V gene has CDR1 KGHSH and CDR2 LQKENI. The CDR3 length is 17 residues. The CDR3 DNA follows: TGTGCCAGCTCACCACCCACCGCGGGGACTGGGAATCAGCCCCAGCATTTT. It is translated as CASSPPTAGTGNQPQHF.

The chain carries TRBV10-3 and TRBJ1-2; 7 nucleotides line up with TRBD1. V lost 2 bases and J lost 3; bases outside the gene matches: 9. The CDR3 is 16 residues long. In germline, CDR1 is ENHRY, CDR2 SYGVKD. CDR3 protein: CAISEADRTLYYGYTF. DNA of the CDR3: TGTGCCATCAGTGAGGCGGACAGGACTCTATACTATGGCTACACCTTC.

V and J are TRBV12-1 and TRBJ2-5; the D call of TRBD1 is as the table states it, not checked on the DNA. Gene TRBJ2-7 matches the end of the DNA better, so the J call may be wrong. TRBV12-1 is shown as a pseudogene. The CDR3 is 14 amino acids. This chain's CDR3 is CASSFRDTTYEQYF. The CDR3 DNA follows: TGTGCCAGCAGCTTCCGGGACACAACCTACGAGCAGTACTTC.

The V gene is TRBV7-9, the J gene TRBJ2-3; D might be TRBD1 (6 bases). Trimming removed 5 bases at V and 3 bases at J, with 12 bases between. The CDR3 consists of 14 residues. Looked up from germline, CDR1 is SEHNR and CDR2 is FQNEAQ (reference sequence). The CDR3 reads CASSPSDSTDTQYF. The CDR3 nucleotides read TGTGCCAGCAGCCCCTCGGACAGTACAGATACGCAGTATTTT.

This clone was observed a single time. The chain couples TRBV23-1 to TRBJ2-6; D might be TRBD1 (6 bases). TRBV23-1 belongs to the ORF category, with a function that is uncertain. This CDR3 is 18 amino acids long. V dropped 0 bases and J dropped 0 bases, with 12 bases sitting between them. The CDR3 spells CASSQSWGPSSGANVLTF. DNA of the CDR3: TGCGCCAGCAGTCAATCATGGGGGCCTAGCTCTGGGGCCAACGTCCTGACTTTC.

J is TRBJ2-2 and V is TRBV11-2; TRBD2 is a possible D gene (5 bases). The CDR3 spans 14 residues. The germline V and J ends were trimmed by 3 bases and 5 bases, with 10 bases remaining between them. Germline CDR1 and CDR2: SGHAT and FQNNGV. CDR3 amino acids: CASSLRGNTGELFF. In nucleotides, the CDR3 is TGTGCCAGCAGCTTGAGAGGGAATACCGGGGAGCTGTTTTTT.

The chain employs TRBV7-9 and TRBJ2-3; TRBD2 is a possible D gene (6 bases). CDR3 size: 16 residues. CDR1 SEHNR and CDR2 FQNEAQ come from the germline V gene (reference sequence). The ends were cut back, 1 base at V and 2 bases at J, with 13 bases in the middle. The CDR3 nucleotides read TGTGCCAGCAGCTTAGGGTTAGCGGCTCACACAGATACGCAGTATTTT. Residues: CASSLGLAAHTDTQYF. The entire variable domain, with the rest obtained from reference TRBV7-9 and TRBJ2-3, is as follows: DTGVSQNPRHKITKRGQNVTFRCDPISEHNRLYWYRQTLGQGPEFLTYFQNEAQLEKSRLLSDRFSAERPKGSFSTLEIQRTEQGDSAMYLCASSLGLAAHTDTQYFGPGTRLTVL.

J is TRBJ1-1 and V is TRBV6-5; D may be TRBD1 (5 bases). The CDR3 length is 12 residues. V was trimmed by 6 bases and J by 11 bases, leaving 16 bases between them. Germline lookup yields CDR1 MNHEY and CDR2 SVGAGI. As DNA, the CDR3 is TGTGCCAGCAGCCCTTGGAGGGGCGAGGCTTTCTTT. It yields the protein CASSPWRGEAFF.

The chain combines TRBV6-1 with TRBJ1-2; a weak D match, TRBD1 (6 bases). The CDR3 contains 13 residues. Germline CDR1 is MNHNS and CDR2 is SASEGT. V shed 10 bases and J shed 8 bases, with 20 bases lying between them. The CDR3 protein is CAILGRGAWGYTF. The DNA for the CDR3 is TGTGCCATCCTAGGCCGGGGGGCATGGGGCTACACCTTC.

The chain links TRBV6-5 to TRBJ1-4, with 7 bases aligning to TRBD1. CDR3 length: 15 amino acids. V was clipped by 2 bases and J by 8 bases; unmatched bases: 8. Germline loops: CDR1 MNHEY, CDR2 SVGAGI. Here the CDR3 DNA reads TGTGCCAGCAGTTACGGGACAGTCCCGGGAGAAAAACTGTTTTTT. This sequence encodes CASSYGTVPGEKLFF.

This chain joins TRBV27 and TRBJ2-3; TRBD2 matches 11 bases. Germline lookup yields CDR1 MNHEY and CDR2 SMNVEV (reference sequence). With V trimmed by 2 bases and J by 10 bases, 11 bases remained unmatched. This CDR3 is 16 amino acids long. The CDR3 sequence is CASSLVGSGGVISQYF. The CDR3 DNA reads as TGTGCCAGCAGTTTAGTAGGTAGCGGGGGGGTGATTTCGCAGTATTTT.

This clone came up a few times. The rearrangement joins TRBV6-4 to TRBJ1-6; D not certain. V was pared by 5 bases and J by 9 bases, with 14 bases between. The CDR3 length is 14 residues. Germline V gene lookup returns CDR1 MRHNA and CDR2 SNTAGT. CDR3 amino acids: CASSYGASSSPLHF. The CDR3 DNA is TGTGCCAGCAGTTACGGAGCCTCCAGTTCACCCCTCCACTTT.

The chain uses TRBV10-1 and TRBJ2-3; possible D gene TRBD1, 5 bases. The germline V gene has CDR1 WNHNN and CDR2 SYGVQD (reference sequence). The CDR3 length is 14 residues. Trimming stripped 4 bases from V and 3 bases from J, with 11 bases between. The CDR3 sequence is CASSGLAGTDTQYF. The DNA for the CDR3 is TGCGCCAGCAGTGGGCTGGCAGGGACAGATACGCAGTATTTT.

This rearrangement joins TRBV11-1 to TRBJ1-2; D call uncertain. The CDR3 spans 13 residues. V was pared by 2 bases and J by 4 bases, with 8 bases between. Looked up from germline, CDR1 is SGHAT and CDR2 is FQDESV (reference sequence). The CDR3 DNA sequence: TGTGCCAGCAGCTTATCGGGAGGCTATGGCTACACCTTC. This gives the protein CASSLSGGYGYTF. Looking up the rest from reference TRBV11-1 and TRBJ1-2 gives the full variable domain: EAEVAQSPRYKITEKSQAVAFWCDPISGHATLYWYRQILGQGPELLVQFQDESVVDDSQLPKDRFSAERLKGVDSTLKIQPAELGDSAMYLCASSLSGGYGYTFGSGTRLTVV.

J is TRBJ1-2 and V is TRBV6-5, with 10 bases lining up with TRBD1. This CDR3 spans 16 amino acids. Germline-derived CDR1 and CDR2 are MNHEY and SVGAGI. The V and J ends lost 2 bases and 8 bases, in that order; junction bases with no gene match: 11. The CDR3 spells CASSYSRTGGPDGYTF. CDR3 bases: TGTGCCAGCAGTTACAGTAGGACAGGGGGTCCCGACGGCTACACCTTC.

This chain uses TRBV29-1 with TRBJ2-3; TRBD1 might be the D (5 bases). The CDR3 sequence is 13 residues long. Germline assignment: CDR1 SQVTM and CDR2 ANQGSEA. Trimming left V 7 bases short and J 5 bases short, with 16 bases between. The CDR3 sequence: CSAHPIGVDTQYF. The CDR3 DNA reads TGCAGCGCTCACCCTATAGGGGTAGATACGCAGTATTTT.

The CDR3 coding sequence is TGCGCCAGCAGCTTTGGGGGACTTGGGCTGTTTTTT. This encodes CASSFGGLGLFF. The chain recombines TRBV5-1 with TRBJ1-4, with a tentative D call TRBD1 (5 bases). Germline V gives CDR1 SGHRS, CDR2 YFSETQ. The CDR3 sequence is 12 residues long. V was shortened by 2 bases and J by 14 bases, with 13 bases between the two germline ends. Using reference TRBV5-1 and TRBJ1-4 for the parts outside the CDR3, the full variable domain is KAGVTQTPRYLIKTRGQQVTLSCSPISGHRSVSWYQQTPGQGLQFLFEYFSETQRNKGNFPGRFSGRQFSNSRSEMNVSTLELGDSALYLCASSFGGLGLFFGSGTQLSVL.

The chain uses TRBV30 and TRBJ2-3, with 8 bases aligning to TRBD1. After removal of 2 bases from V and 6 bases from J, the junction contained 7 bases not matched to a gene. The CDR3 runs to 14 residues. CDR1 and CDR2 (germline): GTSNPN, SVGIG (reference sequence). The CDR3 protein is CAWSKQGAADTQYF. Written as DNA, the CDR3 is TGTGCCTGGAGTAAGCAGGGGGCGGCGGATACGCAGTATTTT.

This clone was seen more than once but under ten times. The CDR3 DNA reads TGTGCCAGCAGTGACACTCCGGACAGGGGAACGCATGGCTACACCTTC. Translated, it gives CASSDTPDRGTHGYTF. This rearrangement joins TRBV6-4 to TRBJ1-2; 9 bases agree with TRBD1. Germline V CDR1 and CDR2: MRHNA, SNTAGT. The CDR3 loop spans 16 amino acids. Unmatched junction bases numbered 10, after V lost 2 bases and J lost 6 bases.

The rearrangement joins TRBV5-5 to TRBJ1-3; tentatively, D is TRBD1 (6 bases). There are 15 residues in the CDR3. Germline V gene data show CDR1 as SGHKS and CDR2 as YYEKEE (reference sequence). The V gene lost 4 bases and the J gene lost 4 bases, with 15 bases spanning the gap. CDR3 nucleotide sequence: TGTGCCAGCAGCCAGACCGCGGGGGCAGGAAACACCATATATTTT. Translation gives CASSQTAGAGNTIYF.

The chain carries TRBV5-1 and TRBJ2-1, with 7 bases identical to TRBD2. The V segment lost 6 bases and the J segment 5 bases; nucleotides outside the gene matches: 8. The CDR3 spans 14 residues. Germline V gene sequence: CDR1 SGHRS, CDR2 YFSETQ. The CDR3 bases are TGCGCCAGCAACCGGGGGGTGCAGGACAATGAGCAGTTCTTC. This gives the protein CASNRGVQDNEQFF.

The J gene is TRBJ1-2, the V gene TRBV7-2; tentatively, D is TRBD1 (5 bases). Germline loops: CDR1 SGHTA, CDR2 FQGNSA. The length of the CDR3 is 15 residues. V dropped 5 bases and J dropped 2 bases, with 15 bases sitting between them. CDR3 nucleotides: TGTGCCAGCAGCCCCTTGGGGGGTGGAAACTATGGCTACACCTTC. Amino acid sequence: CASSPLGGGNYGYTF.

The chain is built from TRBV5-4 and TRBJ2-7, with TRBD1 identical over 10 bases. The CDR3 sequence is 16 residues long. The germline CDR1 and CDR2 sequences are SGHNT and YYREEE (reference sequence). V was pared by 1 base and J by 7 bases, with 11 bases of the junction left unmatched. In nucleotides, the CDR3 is TGTGCCAGCAGCTTGTCAATGGGACAGGGGTTGCGGGAGCAGTACTTC. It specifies CASSLSMGQGLREQYF.

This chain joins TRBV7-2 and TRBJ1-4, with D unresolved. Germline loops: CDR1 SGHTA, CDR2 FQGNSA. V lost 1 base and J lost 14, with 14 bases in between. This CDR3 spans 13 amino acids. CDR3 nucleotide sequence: TGTGCCAGCAGCTTAGATCAGTTCAGAGGGCTGTTTTTT. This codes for CASSLDQFRGLFF.

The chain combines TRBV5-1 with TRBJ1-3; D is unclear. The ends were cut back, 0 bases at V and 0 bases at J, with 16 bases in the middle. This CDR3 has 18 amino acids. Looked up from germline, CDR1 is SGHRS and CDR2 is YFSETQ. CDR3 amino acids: CASSLATAVPSSGNTIYF. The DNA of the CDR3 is TGCGCCAGCAGCTTGGCCACGGCGGTCCCCTCCTCTGGAAACACCATATATTTT.

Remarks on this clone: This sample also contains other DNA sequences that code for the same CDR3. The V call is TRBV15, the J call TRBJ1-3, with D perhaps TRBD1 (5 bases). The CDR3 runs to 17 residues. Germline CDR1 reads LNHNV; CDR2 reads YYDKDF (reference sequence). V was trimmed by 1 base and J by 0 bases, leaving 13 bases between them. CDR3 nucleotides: TGTGCCACCAGCAGAGCGAGGGACTGGACCTCTGGAAACACCATATATTTT. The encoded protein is CATSRARDWTSGNTIYF. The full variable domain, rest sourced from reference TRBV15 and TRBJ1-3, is DAMVIQNPRYQVTQFGKPVTLSCSQTLNHNVMYWYQQKSSQAPKLLFHYYDKDFNNEADTPDNFQSRRPNTSFCFLDIRSPGLGDTAMYLCATSRARDWTSGNTIYFGEGSWLTVV.

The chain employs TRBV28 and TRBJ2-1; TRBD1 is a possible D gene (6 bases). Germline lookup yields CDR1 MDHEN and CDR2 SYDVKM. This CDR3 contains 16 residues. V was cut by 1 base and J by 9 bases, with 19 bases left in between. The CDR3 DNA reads TGTGCCAGCAGTTTATCAAGGGGGATATCATTCTCTGAGCAGTTCTTC. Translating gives CASSLSRGISFSEQFF.

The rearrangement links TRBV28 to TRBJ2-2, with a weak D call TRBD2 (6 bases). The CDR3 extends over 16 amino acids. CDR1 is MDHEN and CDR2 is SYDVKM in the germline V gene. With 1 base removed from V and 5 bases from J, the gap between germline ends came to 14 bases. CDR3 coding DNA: TGTGCCAGCAGTTTATTAGTGGGGGGAAGTACCGGGGAGCTGTTTTTT. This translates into CASSLLVGGSTGELFF.

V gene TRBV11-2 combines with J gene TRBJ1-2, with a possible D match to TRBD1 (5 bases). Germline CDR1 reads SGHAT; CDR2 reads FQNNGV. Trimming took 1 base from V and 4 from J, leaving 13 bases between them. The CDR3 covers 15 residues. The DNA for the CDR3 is TGTGCCAGCAGCTTAGTTACGGGACTGATCTATGGCTACACCTTC. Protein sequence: CASSLVTGLIYGYTF.

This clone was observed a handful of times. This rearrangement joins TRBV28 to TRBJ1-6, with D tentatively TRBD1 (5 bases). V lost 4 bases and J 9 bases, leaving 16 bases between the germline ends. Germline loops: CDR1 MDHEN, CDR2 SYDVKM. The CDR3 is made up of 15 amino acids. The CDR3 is CASSSRDSLVSPLHF. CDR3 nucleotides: TGTGCCAGCAGTTCCAGGGATAGCCTAGTTTCACCCCTCCACTTT.